This TCR beta chain derives from a study of T cells expressing NK-cell markers. There are 14 residues in the CDR3. No DNA is given; TCRdb re-called the 5' RACE reads and lists each CDR3 protein once. Recorded for this sample: a few hundred thousand distinct CDR3 sequences. Sequenced input: blood T cells: a sorted CD56 or NKG2C T cell subset, CD4+ or CD8+ T cells, or bulk PBMC T cells (not recorded which). The sequence was collected from a man aged 18 to 70 in good health. J is TRBJ1-2 and V is TRBV12-3 or TRBV12-4; without DNA, the TCRdb call of TRBD1 cannot be checked. CDR3: CASKLGQWHYGYTF.